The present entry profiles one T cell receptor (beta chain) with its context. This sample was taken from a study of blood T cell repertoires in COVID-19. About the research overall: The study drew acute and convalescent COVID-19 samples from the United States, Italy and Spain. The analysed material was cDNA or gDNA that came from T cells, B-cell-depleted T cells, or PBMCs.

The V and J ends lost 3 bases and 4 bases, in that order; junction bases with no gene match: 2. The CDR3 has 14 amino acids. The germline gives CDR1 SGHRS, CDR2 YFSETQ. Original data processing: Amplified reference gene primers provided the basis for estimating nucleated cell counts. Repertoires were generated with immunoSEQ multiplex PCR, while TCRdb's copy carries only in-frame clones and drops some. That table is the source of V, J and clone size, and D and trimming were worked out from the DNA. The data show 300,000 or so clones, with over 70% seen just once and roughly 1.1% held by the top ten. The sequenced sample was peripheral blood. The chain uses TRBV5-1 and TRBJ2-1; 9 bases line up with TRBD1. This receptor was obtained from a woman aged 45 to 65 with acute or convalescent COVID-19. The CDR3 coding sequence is TGCGCCAGCAGCTCCGGGACAGGGTACAATGAGCAGTTCTTC. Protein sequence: CASSSGTGYNEQFF.